These 5 T cell receptor beta chains came from one sample sequenced in a study of blood T cell repertoires in COVID-19. Assay used: immunoSEQ multiplex PCR; TCRdb lists only in-frame clones, some missing. The sample lists about 80,000 clones, 76% occurring once. Sequencing used peripheral blood. The receptors derive from a man aged 65 to 85 with active or convalescent COVID-19.

The rearrangement uses TRBV5-1 and TRBJ1-2, with D possibly being TRBD1 (6 bases). The CDR3 sequence is 15 residues long. V was clipped by 3 bases and J by 4 bases, with 16 bases between them. CDR1 SGHRS and CDR2 YFSETQ come from the germline V gene. The DNA of the CDR3 is TGCGCCAGCAGCTGGGGCCCGGACAGCCTCTATGGCTACACCTTC. Translating it yields CASSWGPDSLYGYTF.

The CDR3 loop is CASSPRQGEENIQYF. CDR3 bases: TGTGCCAGCTCACCAAGACAGGGCGAGGAAAACATTCAGTACTTC. The J gene is TRBJ2-4, the V gene TRBV18, with 7 bases fitting TRBD1. Germline CDR1 reads KGHSH; CDR2 reads LQKENI. This CDR3 region has 15 residues. V lost 2 bases and J lost 5; bases outside the gene matches: 6.

CDR3: CASSTRQGQTGELFF. The CDR3 nucleotides read TGTGCCAGCAGTACGCGCCAGGGACAAACCGGGGAGCTGTTTTTT. The chain carries TRBV28 and TRBJ2-2, with D possibly matching TRBD1 (6 bases). Trimming shortened V by 5 bases and J by 5 bases, and 15 bases separated the two germline ends. Looked up from germline, CDR1 is MDHEN and CDR2 is SYDVKM. The CDR3 runs 15 residues.

This clone was seen more than once but under ten times. This sequence joins TRBV11-2 and TRBJ1-3; D is ambiguous. The germline V gene has CDR1 SGHAT and CDR2 FQNNGV. The CDR3 sequence is 15 residues long. V was clipped by 0 bases and J by 9 bases, with 15 bases between them. CDR3 loop: CASSLDGRLSGTIYF. In nucleotides, the CDR3 is TGTGCCAGCAGCTTAGATGGTCGACTATCGGGCACCATATATTTT.

The V call is TRBV16, the J call TRBJ2-5, with a possible D match to TRBD1 (6 bases). Germline lookup yields CDR1 KGHSY and CDR2 FQNENV. The CDR3 has 16 residues. Trimming stripped 2 bases from V and 1 base from J, with 14 bases between. CDR3 amino acids: CASSQAGTKLQETQYF. Written as DNA, the CDR3 is TGTGCCAGCAGCCAAGCAGGGACAAAACTCCAAGAGACCCAGTACTTC.